The 23 T cell receptor beta chains presented below share a single source sample, sequenced in a study of shared clonotypes between healthy human individuals. Only in-frame clones appear in the TCRdb table, and some are missing; sequencing was by immunoSEQ multiplex PCR. The sample has about half a million clones; 81% are singletons. Sequenced sample: PBMCs. These receptors were obtained from a woman aged 40 to 55 in good health. Some clones in this sample may be carry-over from other donors' samples.

The chain recombines TRBV13 with TRBJ2-1; 7 nucleotides agree with TRBD2. The V and J ends lost 4 bases and 0 bases, in that order; junction bases with no gene match: 6. Germline CDR1 is PRHDT and CDR2 is FYEKMQ (reference sequence). There are 16 residues in the CDR3. This chain's CDR3 is CASSWGERDSYNEQFF. For the CDR3, the DNA is TGTGCCAGCAGCTGGGGGGAGCGGGACTCCTACAATGAGCAGTTCTTC.

The chain couples TRBV27 to TRBJ1-2; D gene uncertain. V lost 5 bases to trimming and J lost 6 bases, with 16 bases between them. The CDR3 extends over 14 amino acids. Germline lookup yields CDR1 MNHEY and CDR2 SMNVEV (reference sequence). This CDR3 reads CASSPEPRRDGYTF. The DNA for the CDR3 is TGTGCCAGCAGTCCTGAGCCTCGTCGAGATGGCTACACCTTC.

This clone has more than one count but fewer than ten. The V and J genes are TRBV18 and TRBJ2-1; 11 positions match TRBD2. Per the germline V gene, CDR1 is KGHSH and CDR2 is LQKENI. This CDR3 is built from 18 residues. V gave up 6 bases and J gave up 0 bases; unmatched junction bases: 10. The CDR3 DNA is TGTGCCAGCTCGGGACTAGCGGTAGCAGAGGGCTCCTACAATGAGCAGTTCTTC. It codes for CASSGLAVAEGSYNEQFF. The whole variable domain, filled in from reference TRBV18 and TRBJ2-1, reads NAGVMQNPRHLVRRRGQEARLRCSPMKGHSHVYWYRQLPEEGLKFMVYLQKENIIDESGMPKERFSAEFPKEGPSILRIQQVVRGDSAAYFCASSGLAVAEGSYNEQFFGPGTRLTVL.

In regard to this clone: Only one base separates this from a far larger clonotype, so it likely reflects a read error. The chain carries TRBV4-3 and TRBJ2-7, with a tentative D call TRBD1 (5 bases). In germline, CDR1 is LGHNA, CDR2 YSLEER. This CDR3 is 13 amino acids long. V shed 0 bases and J shed 9 bases, with 12 bases lying between them. CDR3 sequence reads: CASSQDWGVGQYF. The CDR3 nucleotides are TGCGCCAGCAGCCAAGATTGGGGCGTCGGGCAGTACTTC.

This clone was picked up one time. This may arise from a read error, as a much more abundant clone is one base away. The V and J genes are TRBV27 and TRBJ2-1, with TRBD2 identical over 10 bases. Germline V gene sequence: CDR1 MNHEY, CDR2 SMNVEV (reference sequence). The CDR3 extends over 17 amino acids. Written as DNA, the CDR3 is TGTGCCAGCAGTCGAACTAGCGGGGTCAGCTCCTACAATGGGCAGTTCTTC. Protein product: CASSRTSGVSSYNGQFF.

The chain recombines TRBV7-6 with TRBJ2-5; D gene unclear. This CDR3 comprises 14 residues. Germline V CDR1 and CDR2: SGHVS, FNYEAQ. V lost 3 bases to trimming and J lost 4 bases, with 12 bases between them. The CDR3 coding sequence is TGTGCCAGCAGCTTCCTGGGGTTTCCAGAGACCCAGTACTTC. The encoded protein is CASSFLGFPETQYF.

The chain is built from TRBV30 and TRBJ1-1; D is unclear. Germline V gene data show CDR1 as GTSNPN and CDR2 as SVGIG (reference sequence). The CDR3 spans 10 residues. V lost 7 bases and J 11 bases, leaving 14 bases between the germline ends. CDR3 in amino acids: CASTEVGAFF. The CDR3 DNA is TGTGCCTCGACTGAAGTGGGGGCTTTCTTT.

As DNA, the CDR3 is TGCAGCAAGACTAGCGGGAGCACAGATACGCAGTATTTT. Translation gives CSKTSGSTDTQYF. The chain uses TRBV29-1 and TRBJ2-3, with 10 bases aligning to TRBD2. With 8 bases clipped from V and 0 bases from J, the junction kept 2 bases outside the gene matches. Germline assignment: CDR1 SQVTM and CDR2 ANQGSEA. This CDR3 spans 13 amino acids.

This chain uses TRBV7-9 with TRBJ1-5; 8 bases are a match to TRBD1. The CDR3 has 15 amino acids. Germline lookup yields CDR1 SEHNR and CDR2 FQNEAQ (reference sequence). V trimming: 6 bases; J trimming: 0 bases; junction bases outside the gene matches: 4. In nucleotides, the CDR3 is TGTGCCAGCAGTCCAACAGGGGGTAGCAATCAGCCCCAGCATTTT. Translation gives CASSPTGGSNQPQHF.

This chain uses TRBV5-1 with TRBJ2-7, with no clear D. This CDR3 contains 13 residues. Germline V gene sequence: CDR1 SGHRS, CDR2 YFSETQ. Trimming shortened V by 0 bases and J by 3 bases, and 7 bases separated the two germline ends. The CDR3 DNA reads as TGCGCCAGCAGCTTGGTGCTCGGCTACGAGCAGTACTTC. Its translation: CASSLVLGYEQYF.

The chain recombines TRBV27 with TRBJ1-4, with D possibly TRBD1 on 6 matching bases. The CDR3 is 15 amino acids. Trimming removed 5 bases from V and 8 bases from J, with 18 bases in between. Germline-derived CDR1 and CDR2 are MNHEY and SMNVEV (reference sequence). CDR3 residues: CASSPPGGRREKLFF. The CDR3 coding sequence is TGTGCCAGCAGTCCCCCGGGGGGGCGAAGAGAAAAACTGTTTTTT. Together with reference TRBV27 and TRBJ1-4, the CDR3 gives the full variable domain: EAQVTQNPRYLITVTGKKLTVTCSQNMNHEYMSWYRQDPGLGLRQIYYSMNVEVTDKGDVPEGYKVSRKEKRNFPLILESPSPNQTSLYFCASSPPGGRREKLFFGSGTQLSVL.

The gene calls are TRBV29-1 and TRBJ2-3; D is perhaps TRBD2 (6 bases). CDR3 length: 12 residues. Trimming took off 6 bases at V and 6 bases at J, with 13 bases between the two ends. Germline loops: CDR1 SQVTM, CDR2 ANQGSEA. In nucleotides, the CDR3 is TGCAGCGTCGGACTACAAGGGGATACGCAGTATTTT. Translation: CSVGLQGDTQYF.

This clone was detected only a few times. The rearrangement uses TRBV5-4 and TRBJ2-3; D call uncertain. V dropped 6 bases and J dropped 2 bases, with 10 bases sitting between them. The germline gives CDR1 SGHNT, CDR2 YYREEE (reference sequence). The CDR3 sequence is 13 residues long. CDR3 sequence (DNA): TGTGCCAGCACCTCCCGCAACACAGATACGCAGTATTTT. Protein product: CASTSRNTDTQYF.

J is TRBJ2-7 and V is TRBV6-5; 10 nucleotides line up with TRBD2. The CDR3 spans 15 residues. Germline CDR1 is MNHEY and CDR2 is SVGAGI. With V trimmed by 3 bases and J by 3 bases, 5 bases remained unmatched. The CDR3 DNA sequence: TGTGCCAGCAGTTATCCCGGGACTAGCGTCTACGAGCAGTACTTC. This translates into CASSYPGTSVYEQYF.

This clone has ten or more counts. This same CDR3 is encoded by further DNA sequences in the sample. The chain has TRBV6-4 and TRBJ2-3, with TRBD2 identical over 10 bases. CDR3 length: 15 residues. V lost 2 bases to trimming and J lost 2 bases; unmatched junction nucleotides: 1. Germline CDR1 is MRHNA and CDR2 is SNTAGT. The CDR3: CASSDSGRATDTQYF. The CDR3 DNA follows: TGTGCCAGCAGTGACAGCGGGAGGGCCACAGATACGCAGTATTTT.

With regard to this clone: A read error likely explains this, since a far larger clone differs by one base. J is TRBJ2-5 and V is TRBV6-1; 7 nucleotides match TRBD2. Germline CDR1 and CDR2: MNHNS and SASEGT. This CDR3 spans 12 amino acids. CDR3 DNA: TGTGCCTGCAGAGCGGGACTGTCCACCCAGTACTTC. This codes for CACRAGLSTQYF.

The chain joins TRBV28 to TRBJ1-5; D remains ambiguous. Trimming left V 10 bases short and J 2 bases short, with 9 bases between. The CDR3 covers 12 residues. CDR1 is MDHEN and CDR2 is SYDVKM in the germline V gene. The CDR3 DNA follows: TGTGCCACCATACGAGGCAATCAGCCCCAGCATTTT. Residues: CATIRGNQPQHF.

Comments on this clone: A far larger clone is off by one base, so a read error is likely. Other DNA sequences from this sample encode an identical CDR3 as well. The CDR3 nucleotides read TGTGCCAGCGAAGGGTACCAGCCTTACGGCTACACCTTC. Translated, it gives CASEGYQPYGYTF. The chain couples TRBV28 to TRBJ1-2; D ambiguous. The CDR3 consists of 13 residues. The V and J ends lost 8 bases and 8 bases respectively, with 18 bases between them. The germline gives CDR1 MDHEN, CDR2 SYDVKM.

Points on this clone: The same CDR3 can be traced to other DNA sequences in this sample. The chain recombines TRBV11-3 with TRBJ2-7, with D perhaps TRBD2 (6 bases). Germline V gene lookup returns CDR1 SGHNT and CDR2 YENEEA. The CDR3 has 14 residues. V lost 0 bases and J 7 bases, leaving 13 bases between the germline ends. CDR3 protein: CASSLEGTSGEQYF. DNA for the CDR3: TGTGCCAGCAGCTTAGAAGGGACTTCGGGTGAGCAGTACTTC. The full variable domain, completed using reference TRBV11-3 and TRBJ2-7, is EAGVVQSPRYKIIEKKQPVAFWCNPISGHNTLYWYLQNLGQGPELLIRYENEEAVDDSQLPKDRFSAERLKGVDSTLKIQPAELGDSAVYLCASSLEGTSGEQYFGPGTRLTVT.

V is TRBV11-2 and J is TRBJ1-2, with D hard to call. The length of the CDR3 is 12 residues. The V end lost 4 bases, the J end lost 6 bases, and 9 bases lay between the germline ends. CDR1 is SGHAT and CDR2 is FQNNGV in the germline V gene. CDR3 residues: CASSSGFNGYTF. In DNA form, the CDR3 reads TGTGCCAGCAGCTCCGGGTTCAATGGCTACACCTTC.

With regard to this clone: This may be a read error, as it is one base from a much larger clone. This CDR3 is CASSPEGGSSYNEQFF. CDR3 DNA: TGTGCCAGCAGCCCCGAGGGCGGGAGTTCCTACAATGAGCAGTTCTTC. The chain combines TRBV7-2 with TRBJ2-1; 7 bases are shared with TRBD2. Trimming took 5 bases from V and 1 from J; bases not matched to a gene: 8. The CDR3 runs to 16 residues. The germline CDR1 and CDR2 sequences are SGHTA and FQGNSA.

This clone was recorded only once. V and J are TRBV21-1 and TRBJ1-2; TRBD1 is the table's D call and was not checked against the DNA. TRBV21-1 is designated a pseudogene. This CDR3 is 14 amino acids long. The CDR3 coding sequence is TGTGCCAGCAGCAAGTTCCCCACTAACTATGGCTACACCTTC. Encoded protein: CASSKFPTNYGYTF.

V and J are TRBV2 and TRBJ2-2; D might be TRBD2 (6 bases). Germline-derived CDR1 and CDR2 are SNHLY and FYNNEI. This CDR3 has 13 amino acids. V dropped 8 bases and J dropped 4 bases, with 11 bases sitting between them. CDR3 protein: CASCVGSTGELFF. The CDR3 nucleotides read TGTGCCAGCTGCGTCGGGAGCACCGGGGAGCTGTTTTTT.